Below are 15 T cell receptor beta chains sequenced from a single sample in a study of blood T cell repertoires in COVID-19. Profiling relied on immunoSEQ multiplex PCR, and the TCRdb table lists in-frame clones only, not all of them. Altogether fewer than 15,000 clones are present, approximately 90% being singletons, with the ten largest covering 11% to 15%. Sequenced sample: peripheral blood. These receptors all stem from a human donor in a cohort sampled during active COVID-19.

This CDR3 is CASSLEPGGGQPQHF. The CDR3 region has the DNA TGCGCCAGCAGCTTGGAGCCAGGGGGCGGTCAGCCCCAGCATTTT. The V gene is TRBV5-1, the J gene TRBJ1-5, with 8 bases lining up with TRBD1. With V trimmed by 0 bases and J by 6 bases, 5 bases remained unmatched. The CDR3 has 15 amino acids. CDR1 and CDR2 from the germline V gene are SGHRS and YFSETQ.

V is TRBV6-1 and J is TRBJ2-7, with TRBD2 identical over 13 bases. This CDR3 region has 18 residues. Germline CDR1 and CDR2: MNHNS and SASEGT. Trimming removed 3 bases from V and 2 bases from J; junction bases left unmatched: 10. CDR3 sequence: CASSDLGLAGVRAYEQYF. The CDR3 coding sequence is TGTGCCAGCAGTGATCTCGGACTAGCGGGAGTCCGGGCCTACGAGCAGTACTTC.

This chain uses TRBV28 with TRBJ1-6; a possible D gene is TRBD1 (5 bases). CDR1 and CDR2 (germline): MDHEN, SYDVKM. This CDR3 region has 14 residues. The germline V and J ends were trimmed by 7 bases and 8 bases, with 15 bases remaining between them. The CDR3 protein is CASNPGREDSPLHF. The CDR3 coding sequence is TGTGCCAGCAACCCAGGGCGCGAGGATTCACCCCTCCACTTT.

The CDR3 nucleotides are TGTGCCAGCAGCTTCGTCGGCGGGACCTATGGCTACACCTTC. It is translated as CASSFVGGTYGYTF. V gene TRBV5-4 combines with J gene TRBJ1-2; weak D call: TRBD1 (5 bases). The ends were cut back, 2 bases at V and 4 bases at J, with 12 bases in the middle. Germline CDR1 SGHNT, CDR2 YYREEE (reference sequence). CDR3 size: 14 residues.

This clone has a single count. The chain employs TRBV20-1 and TRBJ2-7; D might be TRBD1 (5 bases). The V and J ends lost 6 bases and 6 bases respectively, with 12 bases between them. Germline CDR1 is DFQATT and CDR2 is SNEGSKA (reference sequence). CDR3 length: 11 amino acids. CDR3 sequence (DNA): TGCAGTGCCAAGACAGTTCTCGAGCAGTACTTC. Protein product: CSAKTVLEQYF.

This sequence joins TRBV18 and TRBJ1-5, with TRBD1 identical over 8 bases. Germline assignment: CDR1 KGHSH and CDR2 LQKENI. There are 15 residues in the CDR3. Trimming removed 4 bases from V and 0 bases from J; junction bases left unmatched: 2. The CDR3 here is CASSLTGDSNQPQHF. Here the CDR3 DNA reads TGTGCCAGCTCACTGACAGGGGATAGCAATCAGCCCCAGCATTTT.

The chain combines TRBV3-1 (or the pseudogene TRBV3-2) with TRBJ1-2; D is possibly TRBD1 (5 bases). Per germline, CDR1 LGHDT and CDR2 YNNKEL (reference sequence). This CDR3 is built from 16 residues. Trimming cost V 6 bases and J 0 bases, with 17 bases left between them. The CDR3 bases are TGTGCCAGCAGAGCGGGGCGCGGGGGACCTAACTATGGCTACACCTTC. Encoded protein: CASRAGRGGPNYGYTF.

This chain connects TRBV29-1 to TRBJ2-1; the D is unclear. The CDR3 runs to 13 residues. V shed 7 bases and J shed 3 bases, with 13 bases lying between them. Per germline, CDR1 SQVTM and CDR2 ANQGSEA. CDR3 region: CSAYAFGYNEQFF. The CDR3 DNA sequence: TGCAGCGCTTACGCGTTCGGCTACAATGAGCAGTTCTTC.

The chain recombines TRBV9 with TRBJ2-3; possible D gene TRBD1, 6 bases. Germline assignment: CDR1 SGDLS and CDR2 YYNGEE. Trimming took off 0 bases at V and 4 bases at J, with 9 bases between the two ends. CDR3 size: 14 residues. The CDR3 DNA is TGTGCCAGCAGCGTAGCACAGGGTGCAGATACGCAGTATTTT. As protein: CASSVAQGADTQYF.

The rearrangement joins TRBV10-3 to TRBJ2-7; perhaps TRBD1 as D (6 bases). This CDR3 spans 15 amino acids. V lost 10 bases, J lost 6 bases, and 25 bases lay in between. Germline CDR1 and CDR2: ENHRY and SYGVKD. CDR3: CATRPLDRSASEQYF. DNA for the CDR3: TGTGCCACCCGACCGTTAGACAGGTCAGCGAGCGAGCAGTACTTC.

The J gene is TRBJ2-1, the V gene TRBV7-9; TRBD2 aligns across 7 bases. Trimming cost V 7 bases and J 7 bases; bases outside gene matches: 10. The CDR3 runs 14 residues. Germline V gene lookup returns CDR1 SEHNR and CDR2 FQNEAQ (reference sequence). CDR3 residues: CASTGLVLNNEQFF. CDR3 bases: TGTGCCAGCACCGGACTAGTCCTCAATAATGAGCAGTTCTTC.

The V gene is TRBV11-2, the J gene TRBJ2-5; D might be TRBD1 (6 bases). The CDR3 is made up of 14 amino acids. Germline CDR1 reads SGHAT; CDR2 reads FQNNGV. Trimming pared 5 bases from V and 5 bases from J, leaving 15 bases between. The CDR3 nucleotides are TGTGCCAGCAGCACTGACAGGCTCAGGGAGACCCAGTACTTC. Its protein product is CASSTDRLRETQYF.

The chain joins TRBV7-9 to TRBJ2-5; a possible D gene is TRBD1 (6 bases). The V gene lost 2 bases and the J gene lost 2 bases, with 6 bases spanning the gap. Germline lookup yields CDR1 SEHNR and CDR2 FQNEAQ (reference sequence). CDR3 size: 13 residues. The CDR3 protein is CASSLQGQETQYF. DNA of the CDR3: TGTGCCAGCAGCTTACAGGGGCAAGAGACCCAGTACTTC.

This chain uses TRBV19 with TRBJ2-1; 15 bases fit TRBD2. This CDR3 contains 18 residues. Germline V gene sequence: CDR1 LNHDA, CDR2 SQIVND (reference sequence). J lost 0 bases, V lost 5 bases, and 5 bases had no gene match. Here the CDR3 DNA reads TGTGCCAGTAGTCCCGGACTAGCGGGAGGGAGCTCCTACAATGAGCAGTTCTTC. Protein: CASSPGLAGGSSYNEQFF. Variable domain in full (rest from reference TRBV19 and TRBJ2-1): DGGITQSPKYLFRKEGQNVTLSCEQNLNHDAMYWYRQDPGQGLRLIYYSQIVNDFQKGDIAEGYSVSREKKESFPLTVTSAQKNPTAFYLCASSPGLAGGSSYNEQFFGPGTRLTVL.

Only one count was recorded for this clone. This sequence joins TRBV3-1 (or the pseudogene TRBV3-2) and TRBJ1-1; a possible D gene is TRBD1 (6 bases). Looked up from germline, CDR1 is LGHDT and CDR2 is YNNKEL (reference sequence). The CDR3 spans 13 residues. The V and J ends lost 0 bases and 4 bases respectively, with 6 bases between them. The CDR3 region is CASSQEGGTEAFF. DNA for the CDR3: TGTGCCAGCAGCCAAGAAGGGGGCACTGAAGCTTTCTTT.